This T cell receptor beta chain was sequenced in a study of control samples from healthy donors and cancer patients. Using immunoSEQ multiplex PCR, the repertoire was profiled, and TCRdb retains in-frame clones only, with some absent. Among roughly 170,000 clones listed, around 93% were seen once. V lost 4 bases and J lost 8, with 11 bases in between. Germline V CDR1 and CDR2: GTSNPN, SVGIG (reference sequence). The CDR3 covers 12 residues. This receptor was taken from an older woman in good health. V gene TRBV30 combines with J gene TRBJ1-4; weak D call: TRBD1 (6 bases). Material for sequencing was blood. Here the CDR3 DNA reads TGTGCCTGGACCGAGGGGGGGGAAAAACTGTTTTTT. Translation: CAWTEGGEKLFF.